Presented here are 28 T cell receptor beta chains from one specimen sequenced in a study of vaccination and CD4 T cells after COVID-19. TCRdb passed the PCR reads through MiXCR, listing each CDR3 protein once. The data show roughly 25,000 distinct CDR3 sequences, 51% seen once. This sample comprised CD4+ T cells from blood, obtained before SARS-CoV-2 vaccination. Every receptor here comes from a human donor who had recovered from COVID-19.

This clonotype was counted only a few times. The rearrangement uses TRBV10-3 and TRBJ1-5; 11 bases agree with TRBD1. Germline CDR1 ENHRY, CDR2 SYGVKD. The length of the CDR3 is 16 residues. V gave up 3 bases and J gave up 3 bases; unmatched junction bases: 4. The CDR3 DNA reads TGTGCCATCAGTGAAGGGACAGGGGGATTCAATCAGCCCCAGCATTTT. Translating gives CAISEGTGGFNQPQHF.

This clonotype was found a few times. The J gene is TRBJ2-3, the V gene TRBV7-6, with D maybe TRBD1 (6 bases). The ends were cut back, 5 bases at V and 1 base at J, with 13 bases in the middle. There are 15 residues in the CDR3. Germline V gene sequence: CDR1 SGHVS, CDR2 FNYEAQ. The CDR3 DNA is TGTGCCAGCAGCCCCCGACAGGCGGGCACAGATACGCAGTATTTT. This sequence encodes CASSPRQAGTDTQYF.

The count of this clonotype is one. The V and J genes are TRBV6-5 and TRBJ2-2; 12 bases fit TRBD2. Germline V gene data show CDR1 as MNHEY and CDR2 as SVGAGI. The CDR3 length is 19 residues. The junction had 12 bases not matched to a gene; V was cut back by 4 bases and J by 3 bases. DNA for the CDR3: TGTGCCAGCAGTTCCAGACTAGCGGGAGCCTCGCGATACACCGGGGAGCTGTTTTTT. Its translation is CASSSRLAGASRYTGELFF.

The chain carries TRBV14 and TRBJ1-1; D remains ambiguous. The CDR3 sequence is 16 residues long. Germline V gives CDR1 SGHDN, CDR2 FVKESK. Deletions cut 1 base from V and 0 bases from J, with 12 bases between. In DNA, the CDR3 is TGTGCCAGCAGCCAAGGTCTAGGCTACATGAACACTGAAGCTTTCTTT. This codes for CASSQGLGYMNTEAFF.

The V call is TRBV29-1, the J call TRBJ2-1; 15 positions agree with TRBD2. Trimming at V came to 7 bases and at J to 9 bases, leaving 16 bases not matched to a gene. Germline CDR1 SQVTM, CDR2 ANQGSEA. This CDR3 is 17 amino acids long. The CDR3 protein is CSAKKGRTSGGGSEQFF. CDR3 coding DNA: TGCAGCGCCAAAAAGGGTCGGACTAGCGGGGGGGGTAGTGAGCAGTTCTTC.

V gene TRBV28 combines with J gene TRBJ2-3; 7 bases align to TRBD1. V shed 5 bases, J shed 2 bases, and the junction held 10 bases outside the gene matches. The CDR3 consists of 16 residues. Looked up from germline, CDR1 is MDHEN and CDR2 is SYDVKM. This chain's CDR3 is CASSPPPGQDTDTQYF. DNA for the CDR3: TGTGCCAGCAGTCCCCCCCCCGGACAGGACACAGATACGCAGTATTTT.

This clonotype was recorded only once. V is TRBV20-1 and J is TRBJ2-1; 7 positions match TRBD2. The V gene's germline CDR1 is DFQATT and CDR2 SNEGSKA (reference sequence). Trimming at V came to 6 bases and at J to 4 bases, leaving 12 bases not matched to a gene. This CDR3 comprises 15 residues. The CDR3 DNA is TGCAGTGCGAGACTGACTAGCTCGGCGTACAATGAGCAGTTCTTC. Translation: CSARLTSSAYNEQFF.

This chain joins TRBV20-1 and TRBJ2-7, with 10 nucleotides matching TRBD2. Germline V gene data show CDR1 as DFQATT and CDR2 as SNEGSKA (reference sequence). The CDR3 is 13 amino acids. The trim removed 6 bases at V and 2 bases at J, leaving 4 bases unmatched. CDR3 residues: CSARLAGTYEQYF. In nucleotides, the CDR3 is TGCAGTGCACGACTAGCGGGTACCTACGAGCAGTACTTC.

The genes are TRBV20-1 and TRBJ2-4, with D unresolved. V gave up 2 bases and J gave up 1 base, with 15 bases separating them. CDR1 is DFQATT and CDR2 is SNEGSKA in the germline V gene (reference sequence). This CDR3 region has 16 residues. The CDR3 coding sequence is TGCAGTGCTAGATCCTCCGCGTTTTTTGCCAAAAACATTCAGTACTTC. Protein sequence: CSARSSAFFAKNIQYF.

The rearrangement joins TRBV30 to TRBJ2-5; 7 bases map to TRBD1. CDR1 and CDR2 from the germline V gene are GTSNPN and SVGIG (reference sequence). The CDR3 contains 12 residues. V lost 3 bases and J lost 10; bases outside the gene matches: 8. The CDR3 DNA reads as TGTGCCTGGAGCGCACAGGGGTTGGGCCAGTACTTC. Its protein is CAWSAQGLGQYF.

This chain connects TRBV20-1 to TRBJ1-1; D is undetermined. The V and J ends lost 0 bases and 0 bases respectively, with 14 bases between them. CDR3 length: 16 residues. The germline V gene has CDR1 DFQATT and CDR2 SNEGSKA (reference sequence). The DNA of the CDR3 is TGCAGTGCTAGAGATCCGGGGAGGAGCATGAACACTGAAGCTTTCTTT. Amino acids: CSARDPGRSMNTEAFF.

The chain joins TRBV7-9 to TRBJ2-7; weak D call: TRBD1 (6 bases). There are 14 residues in the CDR3. Per the germline V gene, CDR1 is SEHNR and CDR2 is FQNEAQ (reference sequence). V lost 4 bases to trimming and J lost 0 bases, with 10 bases between them. CDR3 nucleotides: TGTGCCAGCAGCTCGACAGGTTTCTCCTACGAGCAGTACTTC. Protein product: CASSSTGFSYEQYF.

The chain uses TRBV11-2 and TRBJ1-2, with 9 bases matching TRBD1. Trimming took 5 bases from V and 5 from J; bases not matched to a gene: 3. Per the germline V gene, CDR1 is SGHAT and CDR2 is FQNNGV. The CDR3 extends over 13 amino acids. CDR3 sequence (DNA): TGTGCCAGCAGCCGGGACAGGGCGTATGGCTACACCTTC. This sequence encodes CASSRDRAYGYTF.

V usage is TRBV7-8 and J usage is TRBJ2-3; D might be TRBD2 (5 bases). CDR1 SGHVS and CDR2 FQNEAQ come from the germline V gene. The CDR3 totals 14 residues. Trimming removed 3 bases from V and 8 bases from J, with 15 bases in between. CDR3 protein: CASSFLLGLATQYF. In DNA form, the CDR3 reads TGTGCCAGCAGCTTCCTACTAGGTCTCGCTACGCAGTATTTT.

Only a few counts were recorded for this clonotype. CDR3 in amino acids: CATGVGTVQPQHF. The CDR3 region has the DNA TGTGCCACCGGTGTAGGGACCGTTCAGCCCCAGCATTTT. J is TRBJ1-5 and V is TRBV15; D is possibly TRBD1 (5 bases). The CDR3 covers 13 residues. V was shortened by 8 bases and J by 6 bases, with 14 bases between the two germline ends. In germline, CDR1 is LNHNV, CDR2 YYDKDF (reference sequence).

The chain uses TRBV15 and TRBJ2-3; D remains unclear. CDR3 length: 15 residues. Trimming shortened V by 0 bases and J by 5 bases, and 12 bases separated the two germline ends. Looked up from germline, CDR1 is LNHNV and CDR2 is YYDKDF (reference sequence). CDR3 in amino acids: CATSRDKSRRDTQYF. The CDR3 bases are TGTGCCACCAGCAGAGATAAAAGTCGGAGAGATACGCAGTATTTT.

This clonotype was picked up one time. The chain is built from TRBV28 and TRBJ2-2, with 9 bases that match TRBD2. The CDR3 spans 15 residues. Germline V gives CDR1 MDHEN, CDR2 SYDVKM. V dropped 6 bases and J dropped 6; count of bases not matched to a gene: 8. The DNA of the CDR3 is TGTGCCAGCAGACGATCTAGCGGGATGGCCGGGGAGCTGTTTTTT. Translated, it gives CASRRSSGMAGELFF.

The chain recombines TRBV6-5 with TRBJ2-3; 11 bases agree with TRBD2. There are 14 residues in the CDR3. Trimming removed 4 bases from V and 6 bases from J; junction bases left unmatched: 3. From germline, CDR1 is MNHEY and CDR2 SVGAGI. The CDR3 region is CASSLLAGADTQYF. CDR3 sequence (DNA): TGTGCCAGCAGTTTACTAGCGGGAGCTGATACGCAGTATTTT.

There are a few counts of this clonotype. V is TRBV7-6 and J is TRBJ2-5, with 10 bases that match TRBD1. The CDR3 length is 14 residues. V lost 3 bases and J lost 2; bases outside the gene matches: 0. CDR1 is SGHVS and CDR2 is FNYEAQ in the germline V gene. CDR3 DNA sequence: TGTGCCAGCAGCTTGGACAGGGGGCAAGAGACCCAGTACTTC. Its translation is CASSLDRGQETQYF.

The V call is TRBV28, the J call TRBJ2-7; no clear D. V shed 8 bases and J shed 2 bases, with 7 bases lying between them. Germline assignment: CDR1 MDHEN and CDR2 SYDVKM. The CDR3 runs 11 residues. The CDR3 DNA follows: TGTGCCAGCGGAGACACCTACGAGCAGTACTTC. Translation: CASGDTYEQYF.

The gene calls are TRBV4-2 and TRBJ2-2, with a tentative D call TRBD2 (5 bases). The germline V gene has CDR1 LGHNA and CDR2 YNFKEQ. The CDR3 length is 16 residues. Trimming removed 0 bases from V and 1 base from J, with 9 bases in between. CDR3: CASSQDGAGNTGELFF. CDR3 coding DNA: TGTGCCAGCAGCCAAGATGGTGCGGGGAACACCGGGGAGCTGTTTTTT.

J is TRBJ2-1 and V is TRBV7-2; D uncertain. The V end was cut by 2 bases, the J end by 8 bases, with 10 bases between. Germline V CDR1 and CDR2: SGHTA, FQGNSA. The CDR3 runs to 13 residues. The CDR3 DNA follows: TGTGCCAGCAGCTTACAGGTGAAGGATGAGCAGTTCTTC. Residues: CASSLQVKDEQFF.

The V gene is TRBV29-1, the J gene TRBJ2-3; 8 bases fit TRBD2. The CDR3 covers 20 residues. Losses at the gene ends were 4 bases for V and 0 bases for J; bases not matched to a gene: 21. The germline V gene encodes CDR1 SQVTM and CDR2 ANQGSEA. In nucleotides, the CDR3 is TGCAGCGTTGGTGATAGAAGAAGCGGGAGACGTTCCCCTAGCACAGATACGCAGTATTTT. It specifies CSVGDRRSGRRSPSTDTQYF.

V is TRBV19 and J is TRBJ2-7, with TRBD2 matching 11 bases. V gave up 5 bases and J gave up 1 base; unmatched junction bases: 7. Germline V gene sequence: CDR1 LNHDA, CDR2 SQIVND (reference sequence). The CDR3 totals 16 residues. CDR3 sequence (DNA): TGTGCCAGTAGTGGGGGACTAGCGGATTCTTCCTACGAGCAGTACTTC. Translating gives CASSGGLADSSYEQYF.

J is TRBJ1-2 and V is TRBV11-2; 8 bases are shared with TRBD1. CDR3 length: 13 amino acids. V shed 5 bases, J shed 8 bases, and the junction held 7 bases outside the gene matches. Germline lookup yields CDR1 SGHAT and CDR2 FQNNGV. The CDR3 reads CASSPDRADGYTF. The CDR3 DNA follows: TGTGCCAGCAGCCCGGACAGGGCGGACGGCTACACCTTC.

Here the CDR3 DNA reads TGTGCCAGTATGATCACCACAGACTCTAGCACAGATACGCAGTATTTT. Protein product: CASMITTDSSTDTQYF. This rearrangement joins TRBV19 to TRBJ2-3; the D is unclear. The length of the CDR3 is 16 residues. Germline CDR1 is LNHDA and CDR2 is SQIVND (reference sequence). V lost 7 bases and J 0 bases, leaving 17 bases between the germline ends.

There are a few counts of this clonotype. V and J are TRBV27 and TRBJ1-6, with a weak D call TRBD1 (6 bases). CDR1 and CDR2 (germline): MNHEY, SMNVEV (reference sequence). The ends were cut back, 3 bases at V and 10 bases at J, with 10 bases in the middle. This CDR3 is 13 amino acids long. The CDR3 sequence is CASSFNRDSPLHF. CDR3 in DNA: TGTGCCAGCAGTTTCAACAGGGACTCACCCCTCCACTTT.

CDR3 amino acids: CASSYLPTSGTYEQYF. CDR3 coding DNA: TGTGCCAGCAGCTACCTCCCGACTAGCGGAACCTACGAGCAGTACTTC. J is TRBJ2-7 and V is TRBV11-3; 9 bases match TRBD2. In germline, CDR1 is SGHNT, CDR2 YENEEA. V was clipped by 4 bases and J by 2 bases; unmatched bases: 9. CDR3 size: 16 residues.